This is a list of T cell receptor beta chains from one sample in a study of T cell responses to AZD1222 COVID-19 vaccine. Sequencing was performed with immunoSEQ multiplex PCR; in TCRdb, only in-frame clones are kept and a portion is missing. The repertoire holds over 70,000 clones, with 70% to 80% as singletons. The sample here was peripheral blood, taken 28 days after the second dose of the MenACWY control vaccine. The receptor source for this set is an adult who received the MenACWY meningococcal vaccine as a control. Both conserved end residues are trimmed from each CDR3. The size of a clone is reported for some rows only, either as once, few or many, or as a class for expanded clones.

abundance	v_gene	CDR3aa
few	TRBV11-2	ASSQSPALGNTIY
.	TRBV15	ATSRFQDRFGQPQH
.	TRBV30	AWTIGPNTEAF
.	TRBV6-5	ASSYPEGSYGYT
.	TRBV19	ASSTPGLDTEAF
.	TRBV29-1	SVGGGAHQPQH
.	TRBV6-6	ASSYSRQENSPLH
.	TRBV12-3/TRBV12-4	ASTSGTRPQH
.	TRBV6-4	ASSLGDSYGYT
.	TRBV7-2	ASSRDSGQGYEQY
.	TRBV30	AWSVSSGRKDTQY
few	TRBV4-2	ASSQGRGRGAGNTEAF
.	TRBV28	ASSAGTSINEQL
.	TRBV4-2	ASSQVVGYEQF
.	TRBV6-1	ASSEALAGGSETQY
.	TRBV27	ASSRTGVNTEAF
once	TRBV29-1	SVGRRQGGETQY
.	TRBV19	ASSIDLQGEAF
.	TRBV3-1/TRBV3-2	ASSQRQGTGYT
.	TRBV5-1	ASSSLAGADNEQF
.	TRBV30	AWSYSGANVLT
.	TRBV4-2	ASSQDRGGAGSQLF
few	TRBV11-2	ASSLGASLGAGRTEAF
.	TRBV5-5	ASSLEGATNEKLF
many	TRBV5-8	ASRDSNQPQH
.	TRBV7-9	ASNIGTDRGLLSQF
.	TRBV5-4	ASSNRLAGYNEQF
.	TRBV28	ASSPDRGEDEQY
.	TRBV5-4	ASSVVPGQGANGYT
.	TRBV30	AWSDRGTEAF
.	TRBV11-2	ASSPGRLTQETQY
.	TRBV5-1	ASSRVQRESNEQF
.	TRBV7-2	ASSTSRVGTYEQY
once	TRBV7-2	ASSLARGARNEQF
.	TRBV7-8	ASSSGTDTGELF
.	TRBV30	AWSVSREQPQH
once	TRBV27	ARHTSGNSNTGELF
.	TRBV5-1	ASSFGDLNTEAF
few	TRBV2	ASSALAGGGNEQF
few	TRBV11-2	ASSRQGTYNEQF
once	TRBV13	ASSTPFPAGSNQPQH
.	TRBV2	ASSESGAWGTDTQY
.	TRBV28	ATTDTEAF
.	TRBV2	ASIQGGSVNEQF